Reported below is one TCR beta chain. The source of the sample is a study of identical twins. TCRdb recomputed calls from the 5' RACE reads with MiXCR, one row per CDR3 protein. The table lists about 900,000 distinct CDR3 sequences, 10% to 15% of them singletons. This same sample was also part of a study on yellow fever vaccine responses in identical twins.

This receptor was taken from a woman under 30 in good health. The sequenced sample was PBMCs.

CDR3 in amino acids: CASTPGGTGHIQYF. In DNA, the CDR3 is TGTGCCAGCACCCCCGGTGGGACAGGGCACATTCAGTACTTC. The rearrangement links TRBV7-9 to TRBJ2-4; TRBD1 matches at 9 bases. CDR3 length: 14 amino acids. Germline trimming cut 7 bases from V and 8 bases from J; bases unmatched to any gene: 9. Germline V CDR1 and CDR2: SEHNR, FQNEAQ (reference sequence).